Described below is a single T cell receptor (beta chain) sequence and its context. Its antigen is undetermined. The junction differs from germline at one of its ends, possibly a read error. This sample stems from a study of Ad26.COV2.S vaccination and SARS-CoV-2 variants. Treatment described: roughly 19 received Ad26.COV2.S at low or high dose, single or two shots; 5 received placebo; per-sample allocation not given. Sampling took place 63 days after the first vaccine or placebo injection. Here immunoSEQ multiplex PCR was the method, and the copy in TCRdb shows in-frame clones only, minus some. The data show about 450,000 clones, with about 88% seen just once and about 2.7% held by the top ten. Study outcomes and limitations: Spike-specific responses of CD8+ and CD4+ T cells were reported to display substantial breadth after vaccination. The placebo group had lower spike-specific TCR breadth than the vaccine recipients did.

The germline V gene encodes CDR1 SEHNR and CDR2 FQNEAQ (reference sequence). The CDR3 extends over 16 amino acids. The chain couples TRBV7-9 to TRBJ1-2, with D perhaps matching TRBD1 (5 bases). The sample consisted of peripheral blood, taken in a trial of Ad26.COV2.S vaccine versus placebo. This clonotype was obtained from a person aged 18-60 years who received the Ad26.COV2.S COVID-19 vaccine or a placebo. In DNA, the CDR3 is TGTGCCAGCCGCTTCTCATGGGACCCGGACTTTTATGGCTACACCTTC. This codes for CASRFSWDPDFYGYTF. The complete variable domain, with remaining parts taken from reference TRBV7-9 and TRBJ1-2, reads DTGVSQNPRHKITKRGQNVTFRCDPISEHNRLYWYRQTLGQGPEFLTYFQNEAQLEKSRLLSDRFSAERPKGSFSTLEIQRTEQGDSAMYLCASRFSWDPDFYGYTFGSGTRLTVV.